This T cell receptor beta chain appears in the sequencing data of a study of shared clonotypes between healthy human individuals. Sequencing used immunoSEQ multiplex PCR; TCRdb keeps in-frame clones, though not all of them. The table includes about 2.4 million clones, roughly nine tenths detected once. Between the trimmed V and J ends, which lost 0 bases and 3 bases, there was a span of 9 bases. Germline V CDR1 and CDR2: SGHDN, FVKESK. The CDR3 covers 15 residues. The rearrangement uses TRBV14 and TRBJ2-1; D tentatively fits TRBD1 or TRBD2 (5 bases each). Sequencing was performed on naive CD4+ T cells sorted from blood. Subset noted: CD45RA+ positively selected. The receptor comes from a man younger than 30 in good health. The CDR3 sequence is CASSQDGAFYNEQFF. DNA for the CDR3: TGTGCCAGCAGCCAAGACGGGGCCTTCTACAATGAGCAGTTCTTC.